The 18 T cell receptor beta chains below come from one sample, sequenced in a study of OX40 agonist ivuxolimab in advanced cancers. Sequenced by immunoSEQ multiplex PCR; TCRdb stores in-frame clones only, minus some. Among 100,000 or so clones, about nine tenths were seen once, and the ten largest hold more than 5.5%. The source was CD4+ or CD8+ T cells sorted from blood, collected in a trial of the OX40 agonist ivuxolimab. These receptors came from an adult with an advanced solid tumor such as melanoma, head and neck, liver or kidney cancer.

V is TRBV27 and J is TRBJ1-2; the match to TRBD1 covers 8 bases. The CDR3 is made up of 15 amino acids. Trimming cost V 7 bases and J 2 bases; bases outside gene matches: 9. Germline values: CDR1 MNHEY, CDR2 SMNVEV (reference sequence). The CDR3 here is CASNSQGAGNYGYTF. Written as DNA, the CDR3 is TGTGCCAGCAACTCCCAGGGGGCAGGGAACTATGGCTACACCTTC.

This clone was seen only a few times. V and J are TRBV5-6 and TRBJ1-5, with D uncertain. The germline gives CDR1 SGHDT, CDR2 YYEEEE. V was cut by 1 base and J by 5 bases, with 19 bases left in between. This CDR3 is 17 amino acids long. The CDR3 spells CASSLRAAGGLDQPQHF. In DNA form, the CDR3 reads TGTGCCAGCAGCTTGAGGGCGGCGGGAGGACTCGATCAGCCCCAGCATTTT.

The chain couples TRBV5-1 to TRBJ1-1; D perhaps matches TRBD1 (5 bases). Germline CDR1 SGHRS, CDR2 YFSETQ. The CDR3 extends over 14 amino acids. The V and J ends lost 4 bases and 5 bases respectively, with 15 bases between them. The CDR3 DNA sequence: TGCGCCAGCAGCATCCGGGAGGGACGGACTGAAGCTTTCTTT. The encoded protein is CASSIREGRTEAFF. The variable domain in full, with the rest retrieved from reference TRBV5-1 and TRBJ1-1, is KAGVTQTPRYLIKTRGQQVTLSCSPISGHRSVSWYQQTPGQGLQFLFEYFSETQRNKGNFPGRFSGRQFSNSRSEMNVSTLELGDSALYLCASSIREGRTEAFFGQGTRLTVV.

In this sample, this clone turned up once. CDR3 DNA: TGCAGCGTTGAAGTCGCCAGGGATAATGAGCAGTTCTTC. Its protein product is CSVEVARDNEQFF. The gene calls are TRBV29-1 and TRBJ2-1, with a tentative D call TRBD1 (5 bases). Germline V CDR1 and CDR2: SQVTM, ANQGSEA. V lost 1 base and J lost 7, with 11 bases in between. The CDR3 has 13 amino acids.

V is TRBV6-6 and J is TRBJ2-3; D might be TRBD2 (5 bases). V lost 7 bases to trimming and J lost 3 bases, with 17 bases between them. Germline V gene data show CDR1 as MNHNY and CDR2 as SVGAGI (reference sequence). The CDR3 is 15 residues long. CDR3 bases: TGTGCCAGCAATTCCCAACTAGTAGTAACAGATACGCAGTATTTT. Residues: CASNSQLVVTDTQYF.

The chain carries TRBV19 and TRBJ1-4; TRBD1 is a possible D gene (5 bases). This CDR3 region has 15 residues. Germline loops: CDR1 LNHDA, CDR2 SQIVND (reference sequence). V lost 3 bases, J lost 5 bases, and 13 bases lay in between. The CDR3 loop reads CASSIMGRLNEKLFF. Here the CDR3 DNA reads TGTGCCAGTAGTATTATGGGACGGCTAAATGAAAAACTGTTTTTT.

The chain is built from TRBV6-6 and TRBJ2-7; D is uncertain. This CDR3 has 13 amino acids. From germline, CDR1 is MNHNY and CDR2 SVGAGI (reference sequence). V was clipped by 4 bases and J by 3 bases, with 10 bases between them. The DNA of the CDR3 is TGTGCCAGCAGTTGGAGACTGGGCTACGAGCAGTACTTC. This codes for CASSWRLGYEQYF.

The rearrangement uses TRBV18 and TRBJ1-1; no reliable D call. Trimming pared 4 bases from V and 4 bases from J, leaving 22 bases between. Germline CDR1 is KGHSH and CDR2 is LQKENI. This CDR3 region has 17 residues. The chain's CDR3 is CASSQVSGGLSGTEAFF. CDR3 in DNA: TGTGCCAGCTCACAGGTTTCCGGTGGACTGTCGGGCACTGAAGCTTTCTTT.

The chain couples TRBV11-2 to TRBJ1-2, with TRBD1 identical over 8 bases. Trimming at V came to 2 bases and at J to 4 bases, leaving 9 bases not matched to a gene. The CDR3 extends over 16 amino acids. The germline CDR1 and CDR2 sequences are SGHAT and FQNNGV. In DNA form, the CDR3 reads TGTGCCAGCAGCTTAACTCAGGGGGCGAACTTCTATGGCTACACCTTC. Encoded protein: CASSLTQGANFYGYTF.

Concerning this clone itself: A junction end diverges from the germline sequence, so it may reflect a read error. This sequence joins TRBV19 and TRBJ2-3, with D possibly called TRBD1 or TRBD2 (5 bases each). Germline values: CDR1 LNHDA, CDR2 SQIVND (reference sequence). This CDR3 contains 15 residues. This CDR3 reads CASSMEQSSTGTQYF. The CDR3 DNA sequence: TGTGCCAGTAGTATGGAACAATCTAGCACAGGTACGCAGTATTTT.

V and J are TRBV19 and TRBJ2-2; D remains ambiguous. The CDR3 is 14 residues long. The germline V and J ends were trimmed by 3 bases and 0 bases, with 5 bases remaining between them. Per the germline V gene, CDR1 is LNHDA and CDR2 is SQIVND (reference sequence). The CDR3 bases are TGTGCCAGTAGTATTTCGACGAACACCGGGGAGCTGTTTTTT. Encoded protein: CASSISTNTGELFF.

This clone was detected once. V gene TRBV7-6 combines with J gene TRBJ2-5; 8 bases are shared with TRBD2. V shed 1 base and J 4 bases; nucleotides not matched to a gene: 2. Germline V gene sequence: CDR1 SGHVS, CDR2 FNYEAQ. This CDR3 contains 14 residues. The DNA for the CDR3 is TGTGCCAGCAGCTTAGGGACTAGCAGAGAGACCCAGTACTTC. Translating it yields CASSLGTSRETQYF.

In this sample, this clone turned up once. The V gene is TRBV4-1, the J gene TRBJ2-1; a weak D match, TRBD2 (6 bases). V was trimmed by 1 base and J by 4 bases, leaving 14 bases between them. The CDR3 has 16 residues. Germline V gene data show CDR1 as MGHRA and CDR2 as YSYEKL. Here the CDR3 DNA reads TGCGCCAGCAGCCAAGCCTCTCGCGGGACTTACAATGAGCAGTTCTTC. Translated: CASSQASRGTYNEQFF.

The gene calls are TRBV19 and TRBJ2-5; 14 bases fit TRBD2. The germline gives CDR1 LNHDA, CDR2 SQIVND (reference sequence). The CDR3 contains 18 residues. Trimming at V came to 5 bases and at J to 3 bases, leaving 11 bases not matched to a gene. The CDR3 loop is CASSLGLAGEMGKETQYF. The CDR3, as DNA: TGTGCCAGTAGTTTGGGACTAGCGGGAGAGATGGGGAAAGAGACCCAGTACTTC. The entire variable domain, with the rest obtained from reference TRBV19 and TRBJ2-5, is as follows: DGGITQSPKYLFRKEGQNVTLSCEQNLNHDAMYWYRQDPGQGLRLIYYSQIVNDFQKGDIAEGYSVSREKKESFPLTVTSAQKNPTAFYLCASSLGLAGEMGKETQYFGPGTRLLVL.

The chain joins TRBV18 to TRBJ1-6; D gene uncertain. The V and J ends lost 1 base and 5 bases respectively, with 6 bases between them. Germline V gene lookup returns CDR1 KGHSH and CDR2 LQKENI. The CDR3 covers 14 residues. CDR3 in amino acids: CASSPQGDNSPLHF. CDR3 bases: TGTGCCAGCTCACCACAGGGAGATAATTCACCCCTCCACTTT.

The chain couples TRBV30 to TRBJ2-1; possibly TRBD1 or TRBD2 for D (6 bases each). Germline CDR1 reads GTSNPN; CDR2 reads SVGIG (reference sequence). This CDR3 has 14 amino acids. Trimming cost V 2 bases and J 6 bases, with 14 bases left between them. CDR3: CAWSKGGSGNEQFF. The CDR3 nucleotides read TGTGCCTGGAGTAAGGGGGGTAGCGGCAATGAGCAGTTCTTC.

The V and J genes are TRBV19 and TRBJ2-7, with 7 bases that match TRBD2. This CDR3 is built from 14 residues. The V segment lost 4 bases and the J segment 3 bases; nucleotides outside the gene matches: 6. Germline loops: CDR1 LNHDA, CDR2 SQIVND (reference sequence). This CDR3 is CASSRGDYRYEQYF. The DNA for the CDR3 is TGTGCCAGTAGTAGAGGGGACTACCGCTACGAGCAGTACTTC.

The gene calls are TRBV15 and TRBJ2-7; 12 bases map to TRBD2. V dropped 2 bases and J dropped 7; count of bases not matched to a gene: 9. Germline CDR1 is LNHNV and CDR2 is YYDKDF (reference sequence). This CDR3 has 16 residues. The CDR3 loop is CATSRKLAGGPGEQYF. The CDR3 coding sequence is TGTGCCACCAGCAGAAAGCTAGCGGGAGGGCCGGGGGAGCAGTACTTC.